The entry below describes one TCR beta chain. The CDR3 runs 14 residues. Germline V lookup: CDR1 MNHEY, CDR2 SVGAGI. V lost 2 bases and J lost 0, with 8 bases in between. This sample is part of a study of control samples from healthy donors and cancer patients. Sequenced by immunoSEQ multiplex PCR; TCRdb stores in-frame clones only, minus some. The table records some 130,000 clones, roughly 91% of them present only once. Source material: PBMCs. The receptor comes from a man in his fifties or sixties with head and neck cancer. V gene TRBV6-5 combines with J gene TRBJ2-7; D may be TRBD2 (7 bases). The CDR3 loop reads CASSYGGASYEQYF. For the CDR3, the DNA is TGTGCCAGCAGTTACGGGGGGGCCTCCTACGAGCAGTACTTC.